These T cell receptor beta chains were read from a single sample in a study of cytomegalovirus exposure and HLA in healthy donors. TCRdb's table, derived via immunoSEQ multiplex PCR, lists solely in-frame clones and lacks some. The table includes about 130,000 clones, around 77% detected once. Input material: PBMCs. Receptor source: a man aged 50 or older in good health and CMV-seronegative. The CDR3 runs from the conserved cysteine through the conserved F or W. The D gene is left open where the match is weak. Not every row has a clone size; where given, it reads once, few, many or a size class.

V	D	size	length	J	CDR3	DNA
TRBV19	NA	NA	14	TRBJ2-7	CASSILIGVDEQYF	TGTGCCAGTAGTATTCTTATCGGGGTCGACGAGCAGTACTTC
TRBV28	NA	NA	14	TRBJ1-3	CASRTQGSGNTIYF	TGTGCCAGCAGGACACAGGGTTCTGGAAACACCATATATTTT
TRBV9	NA	NA	16	TRBJ2-1	CASSVGLARGDNEQFF	TGTGCCAGCAGCGTAGGCCTAGCGAGAGGAGACAATGAGCAGTTCTTC
TRBV5-1	NA	NA	14	TRBJ2-5	CASSLGNREETQYF	TGCGCCAGCAGCTTGGGTAACAGGGAAGAGACCCAGTACTTC
TRBV6-1	TRBD1	NA	15	TRBJ2-1	CASSDRESSYNEQFF	TGTGCCAGCAGCGACAGGGAAAGCTCCTACAATGAGCAGTTCTTC
TRBV27	TRBD1	once	15	TRBJ2-5	CASSSLGQGEETQYF	TGTGCCAGCAGTTCCTTGGGACAGGGGGAAGAGACCCAGTACTTC
TRBV7-2	NA	NA	13	TRBJ2-2	CASSWGVTGELFF	TGTGCCAGCAGCTGGGGAGTCACCGGGGAGCTGTTTTTT
TRBV5-6	NA	once	14	TRBJ2-7	CASSSQGWVYEQYF	TGTGCCAGCAGCTCACAGGGTTGGGTCTACGAGCAGTACTTC
TRBV5-1	TRBD1	NA	16	TRBJ2-7	CASSLGRGQGTYEQYF	TGCGCCAGCAGCTTGGGGAGGGGACAGGGGACCTACGAACAGTACTTC
TRBV5-4	NA	NA	16	TRBJ2-5	CASSPSGGPAGETQYF	TGTGCCAGCAGCCCCTCGGGGGGCCCAGCTGGAGAGACCCAGTACTTC
TRBV10-2	TRBD2	NA	13	TRBJ2-1	CASGLAGYNEQFF	TGCGCCAGCGGACTAGCGGGGTACAATGAGCAGTTCTTC
TRBV6-5	TRBD1	NA	14	TRBJ1-2	CASSQGQGRFGYTF	TGTGCCAGCAGTCAGGGACAGGGTCGTTTTGGCTACACCTTC
TRBV10-3	NA	once	14	TRBJ1-4	CAITDTPTNEKLFF	TGTGCCATCACGGACACGCCAACTAATGAAAAACTGTTTTTT
TRBV28	NA	NA	18	TRBJ1-4	CASSSSPGTYATNEKLFF	TGTGCCAGCAGTTCCTCCCCCGGGACATACGCAACTAATGAAAAACTGTTTTTT
TRBV11-2	TRBD2	NA	19	TRBJ2-7	CASSPRGGAGEIGHNEQYF	TGTGCCAGCAGCCCCCGGGGGGGAGCGGGAGAAATAGGGCATAATGAGCAGTACTTC
TRBV28	NA	NA	12	TRBJ1-5	CASRSNNQPQHF	TGTGCCAGCAGGAGCAACAATCAGCCCCAGCATTTT
TRBV7-3	TRBD1	NA	15	TRBJ1-2	CASSVGTGLNYGYTF	TGTGCCAGCAGCGTCGGGACAGGGCTAAACTATGGCTACACCTTC
TRBV5-1	NA	few	15	TRBJ1-3	CASSLTGATGNTIYF	TGCGCCAGCAGCTTGACGGGAGCAACTGGAAACACCATATATTTT
TRBV30	TRBD1	NA	15	TRBJ1-5	CAWSEPGQVGQPQHF	TGTGCCTGGAGTGAACCGGGACAGGTCGGTCAGCCCCAGCATTTT
TRBV9	TRBD2	NA	17	TRBJ2-1	CASSEGLAGPRENEQFF	TGTGCCAGCAGTGAGGGACTAGCGGGGCCGCGGGAAAATGAGCAGTTCTTC
TRBV6-1	TRBD1	NA	14	TRBJ2-5	CASSGGGAGETQYF	TGTGCCAGCAGTGGAGGGGGCGCAGGGGAGACCCAGTACTTC
TRBV7-2	TRBD1	NA	16	TRBJ1-2	CASSFTRGQGIDGYTF	TGTGCCAGCAGCTTCACCCGGGGACAGGGAATCGATGGCTACACCTTC
TRBV7-3	NA	few	14	TRBJ2-2	CASSSLAVPGELFF	TGTGCCAGCAGCTCCTTAGCGGTGCCCGGGGAGCTGTTTTTT
TRBV6-1	NA	NA	14	TRBJ2-5	CASSLGGGSETQYF	TGTGCCAGCAGCCTCGGGGGTGGATCGGAGACCCAGTACTTC
TRBV7-6	TRBD2	NA	17	TRBJ2-5	CASSWTSGSVYQETQYF	TGTGCCAGCAGCTGGACTAGCGGGAGTGTGTACCAAGAGACCCAGTACTTC
TRBV9	NA	NA	14	TRBJ2-7	CASSVGSIGAEQYF	TGTGCCAGCAGCGTAGGCAGTATAGGAGCCGAGCAGTACTTC
TRBV30	NA	NA	15	TRBJ2-5	CAWRGGQLGRETQYF	TGTGCCTGGAGGGGGGGACAGCTCGGTCGGGAGACCCAGTACTTC
TRBV28	NA	NA	14	TRBJ1-4	CASRAGATNEKLFF	TGTGCCAGCAGGGCAGGGGCAACTAATGAAAAACTGTTTTTT
TRBV15	NA	NA	14	TRBJ1-1	CATSSHYGNTEAFF	TGTGCCACCAGCAGCCACTACGGGAACACTGAAGCTTTCTTT
TRBV9	NA	NA	14	TRBJ2-7	CASSVTGSSYEQYF	TGTGCCAGCAGCGTCACAGGTAGCTCCTACGAGCAGTACTTC
TRBV28	NA	NA	13	TRBJ1-1	CASSNTVNTEAFF	TGTGCCAGCAGTAATACAGTGAACACTGAAGCTTTCTTT
TRBV7-9	NA	few	15	TRBJ1-2	CASSLGPRRGHGYTF	TGTGCCAGCAGCTTAGGTCCCCGCAGGGGACATGGCTACACCTTC
TRBV7-8	NA	once	15	TRBJ2-5	CASSRATTGGETQYF	TGTGCCAGCAGCCGCGCCACGACCGGGGGAGAGACCCAGTACTTC
TRBV21-1	NA	NA	15	TRBJ2-5	CASSKARQGGETQYF	TGTGCCAGCAGCAAAGCTAGGCAGGGGGGAGAGACCCAGTACTTC
TRBV27	TRBD1	NA	14	TRBJ1-5	CASSLTGGNQPQHF	TGTGCCAGCAGTTTGACAGGGGGCAATCAGCCCCAGCATTTT
TRBV10-3	NA	NA	14	TRBJ2-2	CASRGSGNTGELFF	TGTGCCTCCCGTGGAAGCGGGAACACCGGGGAGCTGTTTTTT
TRBV29-1	NA	NA	14	TRBJ2-2	CSVTNNRNTGELFF	TGCAGCGTCACCAACAACCGGAACACCGGGGAGCTGTTTTTT
TRBV7-2	TRBD1	medium-sized	13	TRBJ1-1	CASSRTGNGEAFF	TGTGCCAGCAGCAGGACAGGGAATGGTGAAGCTTTCTTT
TRBV10-3	NA	once	14	TRBJ1-2	CAISDLLSNYGYTF	TGTGCCATCAGTGACTTGTTATCTAACTATGGCTACACCTTC
TRBV27	NA	NA	13	TRBJ1-2	CASSLSTGAGYTF	TGTGCCAGCAGTTTATCAACAGGAGCTGGCTACACCTTC
TRBV27	NA	few	15	TRBJ2-7	CASSLSAGLSYEQYF	TGTGCCAGCAGTTTATCGGCAGGACTCTCCTACGAGCAGTACTTC
TRBV7-9	NA	NA	12	TRBJ1-5	CSSSLPNQPQHF	TGTTCCAGCAGCCTTCCCAATCAGCCCCAGCATTTT
TRBV6-6	TRBD2	NA	16	TRBJ2-1	CASSYGLAGVTNEQFF	TGTGCCAGCAGTTACGGGCTAGCGGGAGTAACTAATGAGCAGTTCTTC
TRBV9	TRBD2	NA	14	TRBJ2-2	CASSVRGGTGELFF	TGTGCCAGCAGCGTACGGGGAGGGACCGGGGAGCTGTTTTTT
TRBV14	TRBD2	few	20	TRBJ2-1	CASSPRTSGRADTSYNEQFF	TGTGCCAGCAGCCCTAGGACTAGCGGGAGGGCCGATACTTCCTACAATGAGCAGTTCTTC
TRBV5-6	NA	NA	15	TRBJ1-1	CASSFIPNMNTEAFF	TGTGCCAGCAGCTTTATCCCAAACATGAACACTGAAGCTTTCTTT
TRBV15	TRBD2	NA	19	TRBJ2-2	CATSRDRISGSQRTGELFF	TGTGCCACCAGCAGAGATCGGATTAGCGGGAGTCAACGGACCGGGGAGCTGTTTTTT
TRBV5-4	TRBD2	NA	16	TRBJ2-1	CATRVGLAGVTNEQFF	TGTGCCACCAGAGTGGGGTTAGCGGGAGTAACAAATGAGCAGTTCTTC
TRBV9	NA	NA	15	TRBJ1-3	CASSVLSSSGNTIYF	TGTGCCAGCAGCGTCTTATCCTCCTCTGGAAACACCATATATTTT
TRBV11-3	TRBD1	NA	15	TRBJ2-5	CASSFRAGGAETQYF	TGTGCCAGCAGCTTTCGGGCAGGGGGCGCGGAGACCCAGTACTTC
TRBV5-1	NA	NA	15	TRBJ2-1	CASSFDGSSYNEQFF	TGCGCCAGCAGCTTTGACGGGAGCTCCTACAATGAGCAGTTCTTC
TRBV29-1	TRBD1	few	14	TRBJ2-3	CSVDDRGRADTQYF	TGCAGCGTTGACGACAGGGGGAGAGCGGATACGCAGTATTTT
TRBV7-9	NA	NA	14	TRBJ1-1	CASSPLGGRTEAFF	TGTGCCAGCAGCCCGCTGGGGGGGCGGACTGAAGCTTTCTTT
TRBV19	TRBD2	few	15	TRBJ2-1	CASLGLGLESFEQFF	TGTGCCAGTTTGGGATTGGGACTAGAGTCGTTTGAGCAGTTCTTC
TRBV2	NA	NA	15	TRBJ2-3	CAIGRPQAETDTQYF	TGTGCCATCGGAAGGCCTCAGGCAGAGACAGATACGCAGTATTTT
TRBV5-4	TRBD2	NA	17	TRBJ2-1	CASSLGSLAGEVAEQFF	TGTGCCAGCAGCTTGGGATCGCTAGCGGGAGAAGTTGCTGAGCAGTTCTTC
TRBV6-5	TRBD2	NA	14	TRBJ2-3	CASSYAGVTDTQYF	TGTGCCAGCAGTTATGCGGGAGTCACAGATACGCAGTATTTT